The 3 T cell receptor beta chains given below trace back to one sample, sequenced in a study of T cell changes during pregnancy in multiple sclerosis. The protocol was immunoSEQ multiplex PCR, while the TCRdb copy is restricted to in-frame clones and leaves out a portion. The sample shows about 53,000 clones, around nine tenths of them seen only once. Sequencing was performed on CD4+ T cells from peripheral blood mononuclear cells, taken in the third trimester of pregnancy. These receptors were collected from a female donor with multiple sclerosis, enrolled in a pregnancy study.

The V gene is TRBV21-1, the J gene TRBJ2-1; the D call TRBD1 from the table was never checked on the DNA. TRBV21-1 is annotated as a pseudogene. The CDR3 covers 19 residues. CDR3 protein: CASSRPWDRGPRRHNEQFF. As DNA, the CDR3 is TGTGCCAGCAGCCGACCCTGGGACAGGGGCCCCCGGCGTCACAATGAGCAGTTCTTC.

The rearrangement joins TRBV27 to TRBJ2-3; tentatively, D is TRBD2 (6 bases). CDR3 size: 15 residues. Trimming cost V 6 bases and J 3 bases, with 16 bases left between them. Germline V lookup: CDR1 MNHEY, CDR2 SMNVEV (reference sequence). The CDR3, as DNA: TGTGCCAGCAGCTCGGACTATATGGGAACAGATACGCAGTATTTT. Translating gives CASSSDYMGTDTQYF.

CDR3 in DNA: TGTGCCAGCAGTTACAGGGGGGGCCACGAGCAGTACTTC. Protein: CASSYRGGHEQYF. The chain has TRBV27 and TRBJ2-7; D may be TRBD1 (8 bases). The germline V and J ends were trimmed by 4 bases and 5 bases, with 12 bases remaining between them. Germline V gene data show CDR1 as MNHEY and CDR2 as SMNVEV (reference sequence). CDR3 length: 13 residues.